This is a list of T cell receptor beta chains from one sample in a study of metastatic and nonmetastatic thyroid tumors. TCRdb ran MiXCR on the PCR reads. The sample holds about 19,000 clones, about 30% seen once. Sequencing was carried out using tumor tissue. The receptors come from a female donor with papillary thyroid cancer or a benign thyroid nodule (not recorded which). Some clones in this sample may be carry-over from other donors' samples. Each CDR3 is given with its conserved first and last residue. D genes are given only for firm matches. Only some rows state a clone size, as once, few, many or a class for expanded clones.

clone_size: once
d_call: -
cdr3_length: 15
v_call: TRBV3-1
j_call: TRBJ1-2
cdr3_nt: TGTGCCAGCAGCCTCACAGAACATGGGTTAAGGGGCTACACCTTC
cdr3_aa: CASSLTEHGLRGYTF

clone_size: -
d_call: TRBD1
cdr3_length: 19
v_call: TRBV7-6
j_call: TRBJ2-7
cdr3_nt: TGTGCCAGCAGCTTTAAAACCGTCGGGACAGGGGGCGTCCCCTACGAGCAGTACTTC
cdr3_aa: CASSFKTVGTGGVPYEQYF

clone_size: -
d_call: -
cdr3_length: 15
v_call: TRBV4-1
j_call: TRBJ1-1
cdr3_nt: TGCGCCAGCAGCCAAGATTTTCCAGCGAACACTGAAGCTTTCTTT
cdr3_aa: CASSQDFPANTEAFF

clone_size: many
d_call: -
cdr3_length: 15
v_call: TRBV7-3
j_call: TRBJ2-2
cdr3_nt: TGTGCCAGCAGCTTAGTGGGAGGTCGAACCGGGGAGCTGTTTTTT
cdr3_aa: CASSLVGGRTGELFF

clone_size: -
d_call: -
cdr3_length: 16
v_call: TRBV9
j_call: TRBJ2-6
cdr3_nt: TGTGCCAGCAGCGTAGCCCCGCAAGGTGGGGCCAACGTCCTGACTTTC
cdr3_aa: CASSVAPQGGANVLTF

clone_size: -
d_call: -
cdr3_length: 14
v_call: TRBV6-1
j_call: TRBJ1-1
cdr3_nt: TGTGCCAGCAGTAGTCTCTTGCGGGGTACTGAAGCTTTCTTT
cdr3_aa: CASSSLLRGTEAFF

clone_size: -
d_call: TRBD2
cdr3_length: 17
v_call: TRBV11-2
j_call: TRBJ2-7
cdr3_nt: TGTGCCAGCAGCTTCTTTAGCGGGAGGCCAGGCTCCTACGAGCAGTACTTC
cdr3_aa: CASSFFSGRPGSYEQYF

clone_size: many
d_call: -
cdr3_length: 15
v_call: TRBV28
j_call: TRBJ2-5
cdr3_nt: TGTGCCAGCAGTTCTATTAGCGCTTATGGAGAGACCCAGTACTTC
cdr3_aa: CASSSISAYGETQYF

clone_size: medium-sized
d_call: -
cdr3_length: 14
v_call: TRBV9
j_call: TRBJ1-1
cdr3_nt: TGTGCCAGCAGCGCCGGGGGATGGACTTCTGAAGCTTTCTTT
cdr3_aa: CASSAGGWTSEAFF

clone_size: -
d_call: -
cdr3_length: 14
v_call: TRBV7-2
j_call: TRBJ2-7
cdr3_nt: TGTGCCAGCAGCTTAGGGTCCAGCGCTTACGAGCAGTACTTC
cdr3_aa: CASSLGSSAYEQYF

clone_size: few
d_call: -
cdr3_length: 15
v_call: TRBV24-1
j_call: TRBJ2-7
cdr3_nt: TGTGCCACCAGTGATTCCAGGGTCTCACCCTACGAGCAGTACTTC
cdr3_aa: CATSDSRVSPYEQYF

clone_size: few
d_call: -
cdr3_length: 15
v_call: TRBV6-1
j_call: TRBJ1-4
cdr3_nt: TGTGCCTCCGGTTCGGTGGGGCTCGGGAATGAAAAGCTGTTTTTT
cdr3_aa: CASGSVGLGNEKLFF

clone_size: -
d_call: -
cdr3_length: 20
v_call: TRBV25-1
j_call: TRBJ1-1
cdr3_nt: TGTGCCAGCAGTACTTACCGTCCACAAAGAGGAGTAAGCTGGATGGCGGAAGCTTTCTTT
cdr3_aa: CASSTYRPQRGVSWMAEAFF

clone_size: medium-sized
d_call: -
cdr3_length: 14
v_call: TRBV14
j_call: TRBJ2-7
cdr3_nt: TGTGCCAGCAGCCCTCAAGTAGGTACCTACGAGCAGTACTTC
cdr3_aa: CASSPQVGTYEQYF

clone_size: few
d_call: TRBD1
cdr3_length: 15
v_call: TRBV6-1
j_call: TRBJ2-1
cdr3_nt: TGTGCCAGCAGCTCACTTCGGGGACAGGGAAATGAGCAGTTCTTC
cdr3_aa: CASSSLRGQGNEQFF

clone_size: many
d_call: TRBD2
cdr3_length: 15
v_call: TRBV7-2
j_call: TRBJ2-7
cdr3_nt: TGTGCCAGCAGGCTGGGGGCTAGCGGGAACTACGAGCAGTACTTC
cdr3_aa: CASRLGASGNYEQYF

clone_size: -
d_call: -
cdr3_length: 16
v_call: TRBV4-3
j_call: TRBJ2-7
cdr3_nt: TGCGCCAGCAGCCAAGTCAAGGGACCAAGCCCTTACGAGCAGTACTTC
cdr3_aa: CASSQVKGPSPYEQYF

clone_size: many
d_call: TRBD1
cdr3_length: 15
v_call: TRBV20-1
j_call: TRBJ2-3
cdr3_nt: TGCAGTGCTAGAGACGGGGACAGGGGTCCGGATACGCAGTATTTT
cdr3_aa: CSARDGDRGPDTQYF

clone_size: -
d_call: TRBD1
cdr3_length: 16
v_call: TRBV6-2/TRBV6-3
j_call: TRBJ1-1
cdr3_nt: TGTGCCAGCAGTTACGAGGGGGCAATTCTAGGCACTGAAGCTTTCTTT
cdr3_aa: CASSYEGAILGTEAFF

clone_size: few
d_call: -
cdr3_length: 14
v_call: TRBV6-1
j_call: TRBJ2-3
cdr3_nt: TGTGCCAGCAGTGAAACCCGTGGCACAGATACGCAGTATTTT
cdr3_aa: CASSETRGTDTQYF

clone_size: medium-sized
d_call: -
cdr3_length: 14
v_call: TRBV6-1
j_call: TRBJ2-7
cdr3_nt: TGTGCCAGCAGTTCCCCGGGACGCCCTTACGAGCAGTACTTC
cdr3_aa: CASSSPGRPYEQYF

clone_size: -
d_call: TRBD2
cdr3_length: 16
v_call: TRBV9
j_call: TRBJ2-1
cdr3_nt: TGTGCCAGCAGCCCGGGGGGGACTGGTTTTATAAATGAGCAGTTCTTC
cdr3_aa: CASSPGGTGFINEQFF

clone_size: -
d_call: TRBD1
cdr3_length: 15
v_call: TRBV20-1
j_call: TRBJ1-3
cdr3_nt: TGCAGTGCTAGGGGCCTGCCGACAGGGTTGGGCACCATATATTTT
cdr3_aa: CSARGLPTGLGTIYF

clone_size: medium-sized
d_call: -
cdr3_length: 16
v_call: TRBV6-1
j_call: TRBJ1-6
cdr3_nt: TGTGCCAGCAGCATGACAGTGAGCTCCTATAATTCACCCCTCCACTTT
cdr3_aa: CASSMTVSSYNSPLHF

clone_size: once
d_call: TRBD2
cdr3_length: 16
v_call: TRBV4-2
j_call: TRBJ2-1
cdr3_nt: TGTGCCAGCAGCCAAGGGTGGGCGGGAGCGAGCGATGAGCAGTTCTTC
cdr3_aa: CASSQGWAGASDEQFF

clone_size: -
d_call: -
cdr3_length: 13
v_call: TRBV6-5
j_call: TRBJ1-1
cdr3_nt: TGTGCCAGCAGTGACTCGGAGAGCTCTGAAGCTTTCTTT
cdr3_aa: CASSDSESSEAFF

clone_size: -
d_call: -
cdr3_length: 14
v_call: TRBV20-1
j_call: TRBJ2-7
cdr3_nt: TGCAGTGCTGGCCAGGAGCGATTTTCCTACGAGCAGTACTTC
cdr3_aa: CSAGQERFSYEQYF

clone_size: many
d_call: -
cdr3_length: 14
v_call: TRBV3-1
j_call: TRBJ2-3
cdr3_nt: TGTGCCAGCAGCCAAATGTACGGCACAGATACGCAGTATTTT
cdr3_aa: CASSQMYGTDTQYF

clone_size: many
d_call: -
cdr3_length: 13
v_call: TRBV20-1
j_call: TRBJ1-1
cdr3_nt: TGCAGTGCTCCTAAGGACAGGAACACTGAAGCTTTCTTT
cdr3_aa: CSAPKDRNTEAFF

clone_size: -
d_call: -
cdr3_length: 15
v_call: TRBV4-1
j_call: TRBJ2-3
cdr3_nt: TGCGCCAGCAGCCAAGACAGCTCTAGCACAGATACGCAGTATTTT
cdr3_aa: CASSQDSSSTDTQYF

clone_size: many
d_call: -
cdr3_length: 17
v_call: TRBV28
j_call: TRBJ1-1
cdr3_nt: TGTGCCAGCAGCGAAAATTACAGGGACGTTTCAAACACTGAAGCTTTCTTT
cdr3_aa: CASSENYRDVSNTEAFF

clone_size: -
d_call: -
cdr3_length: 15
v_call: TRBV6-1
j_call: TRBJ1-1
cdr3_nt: TGTGCCAGCAGTGAGGGCTTGCTTTTGAACACTGAAGCTTTCTTT
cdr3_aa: CASSEGLLLNTEAFF

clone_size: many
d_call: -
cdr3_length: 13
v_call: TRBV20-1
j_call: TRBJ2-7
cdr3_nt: TGCAGTGCTCTTCGGACTCAACCCTACGAGCAGTACTTC
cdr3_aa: CSALRTQPYEQYF

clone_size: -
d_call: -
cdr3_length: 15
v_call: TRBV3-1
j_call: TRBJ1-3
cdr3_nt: TGTGCCAGCAGCCAAAATCTGGGTAGAGGAAACACCATATATTTT
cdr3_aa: CASSQNLGRGNTIYF

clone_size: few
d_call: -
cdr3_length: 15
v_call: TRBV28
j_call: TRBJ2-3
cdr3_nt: TGTGCCAGCAGTCCCCGGGTACAGGGAACATATACGCAGTATTTT
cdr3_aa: CASSPRVQGTYTQYF

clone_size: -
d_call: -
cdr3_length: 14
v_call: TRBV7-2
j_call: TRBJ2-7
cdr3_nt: TGTGCCAGCAGCCCCCGGGACTTCTCCTACGAGCAGTACTTC
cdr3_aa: CASSPRDFSYEQYF

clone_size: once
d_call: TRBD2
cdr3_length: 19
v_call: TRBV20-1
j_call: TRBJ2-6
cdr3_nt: TGCAGTGCTAGCCCAACAACTAGCGGGTCTAGCTCTGGGGCCAACGTCCTGACTTTC
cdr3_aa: CSASPTTSGSSSGANVLTF

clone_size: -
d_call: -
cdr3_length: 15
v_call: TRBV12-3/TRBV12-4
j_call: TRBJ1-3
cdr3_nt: TGTGCCAGCAGTAGTGGGATGGACTCTGGAAACACCATATATTTT
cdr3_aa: CASSSGMDSGNTIYF

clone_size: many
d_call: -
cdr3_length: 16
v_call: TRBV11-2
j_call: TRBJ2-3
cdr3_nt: TGTGCCAGCAGACTTACGTCTAGCGCTAGCACAGATACGCAGTATTTT
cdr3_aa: CASRLTSSASTDTQYF

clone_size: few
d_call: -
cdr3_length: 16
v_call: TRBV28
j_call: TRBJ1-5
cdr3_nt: TGTGCCAGCAGTCGCCCACTAGGATATGGCAATCAGCCCCAGCATTTT
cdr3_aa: CASSRPLGYGNQPQHF

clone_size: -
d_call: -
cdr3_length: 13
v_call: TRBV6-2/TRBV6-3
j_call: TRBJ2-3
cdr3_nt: TGTGCCAGCAGTCCACGATACACAAATACTCAGTATTTT
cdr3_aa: CASSPRYTNTQYF

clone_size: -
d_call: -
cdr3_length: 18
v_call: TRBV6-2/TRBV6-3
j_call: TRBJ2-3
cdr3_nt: TGTGCCAGCAGTCGCGATTGGAGCCCAACGGCTAGCACAGATACGAAGTATTTT
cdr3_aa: CASSRDWSPTASTDTKYF

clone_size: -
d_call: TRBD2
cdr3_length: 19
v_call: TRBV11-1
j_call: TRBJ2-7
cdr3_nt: TGTGCCAGCAGCTTAACCCCCATAGGAGCGGGAGGGACTAGGGGCGAGCAGTACTTC
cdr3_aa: CASSLTPIGAGGTRGEQYF

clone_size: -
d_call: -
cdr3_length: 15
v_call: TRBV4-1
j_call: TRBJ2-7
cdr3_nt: TGCGCCAGCAGCCAAGATCGAAGGGACATTTACGAGCAGTACTTC
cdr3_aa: CASSQDRRDIYEQYF

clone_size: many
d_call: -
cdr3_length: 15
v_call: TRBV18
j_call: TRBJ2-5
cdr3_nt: TGTGCCAGCTCACCTAAAATCGGGTACCAAGAGACCCAGTACTTC
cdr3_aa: CASSPKIGYQETQYF

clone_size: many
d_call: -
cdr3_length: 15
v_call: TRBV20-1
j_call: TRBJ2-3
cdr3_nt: TGCAGTGCTCCCCGTGGAGCGGACCTCACGAATACGCAGTATTTT
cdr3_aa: CSAPRGADLTNTQYF

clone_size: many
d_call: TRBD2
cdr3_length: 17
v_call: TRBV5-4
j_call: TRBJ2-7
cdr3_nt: TGTGCCAGCAGCTTGGAACCGGCGGGAGTAGGTACCTACGAGCAGTACTTC
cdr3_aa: CASSLEPAGVGTYEQYF

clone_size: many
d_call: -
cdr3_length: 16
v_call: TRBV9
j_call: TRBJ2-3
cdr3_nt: TGTGCCAGCAGCGCTGGTGTGGGTGGGGGCACAGATACGCAGTATTTT
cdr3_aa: CASSAGVGGGTDTQYF

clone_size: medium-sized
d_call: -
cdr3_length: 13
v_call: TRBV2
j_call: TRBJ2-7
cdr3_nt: TGTGCCAGCAACCAGGCCACCCCGTGGGAGCAGTACTTC
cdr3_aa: CASNQATPWEQYF

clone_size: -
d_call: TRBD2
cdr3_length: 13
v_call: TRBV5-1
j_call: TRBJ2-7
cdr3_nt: TGCGCCAGCAGTGCGGGAGGGTCCTACGAGCAGTACTTC
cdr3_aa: CASSAGGSYEQYF

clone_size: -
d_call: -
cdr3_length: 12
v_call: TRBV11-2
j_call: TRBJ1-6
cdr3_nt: TGTGCCAGCAGCTTAAGTAATTCACCCCTCCACTTT
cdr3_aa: CASSLSNSPLHF

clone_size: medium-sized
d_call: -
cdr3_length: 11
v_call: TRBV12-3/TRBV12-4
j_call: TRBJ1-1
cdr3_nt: TGTGCCAGCAGATTAAACACTGAAGCTTTCTTT
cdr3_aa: CASRLNTEAFF

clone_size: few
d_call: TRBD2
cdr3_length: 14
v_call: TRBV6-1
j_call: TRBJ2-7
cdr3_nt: TGTGCCAGCAGCCCGGGACTAGCGCCCTACGAGCAGTACTTC
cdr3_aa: CASSPGLAPYEQYF

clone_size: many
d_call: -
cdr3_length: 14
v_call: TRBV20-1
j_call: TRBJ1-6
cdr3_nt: TGCAGTGCCAGCACAGGGCACTACGACTCACCCCTCCACTTT
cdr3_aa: CSASTGHYDSPLHF

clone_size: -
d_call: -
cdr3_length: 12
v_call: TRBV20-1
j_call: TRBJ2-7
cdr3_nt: TGCAGTGCTCGGGACAATTCGTACGAGCAGTACTTC
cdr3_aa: CSARDNSYEQYF